This T cell receptor (beta chain) comes out of a study of shared clonotypes between healthy human individuals. About the study: Every donor yielded three CD4 naive, three CD4 memory, two CD8 naive and one CD8 memory plate. Study-wide findings and caveats: Naive CD4 clonotypes were shared across several donors at roughly 5%. Inspection by rarefaction showed sorted-subset sequencing to be incomplete despite large depth. A generally larger estimated richness was seen in naive subsets than in memory subsets.

The data were produced by immunoSEQ multiplex PCR, yet TCRdb's version contains in-frame clones alone and is incomplete. The sample records 2 million to 3 million clones, 93% being singletons. The CDR3 consists of 14 residues. The germline V gene encodes CDR1 SEHNR and CDR2 FQNEAQ (reference sequence). V lost 9 bases and J lost 9; bases outside the gene matches: 12. Details on this clone: No antigen is known for it.

Sample: naive CD4+ T cells from PBMCs. Subset: CD45RA+ positively selected. The chain couples TRBV7-9 to TRBJ2-1, with 9 bases identical to TRBD2. This TCR was sampled from a man aged 18-30 years in good health. Some clones in this sample may be carry-over from other donors' samples. CDR3 protein: CASFRLAVGSEQFF. DNA of the CDR3: TGTGCCAGTTTTAGACTAGCGGTAGGGAGTGAGCAGTTCTTC.